This entry is about one TCR beta chain. The target antigen is unknown. This entry comes from a study of T cell responses to AZD1222 COVID-19 vaccine. Trimming left V 6 bases short and J 0 bases short, with 11 bases between. The CDR3 runs to 14 residues. CDR1 is WSHSY and CDR2 is SAAADI in the germline V gene. Clones were sequenced by immunoSEQ multiplex PCR, and TCRdb holds only the in-frame ones, with some missing. The data show fewer than 150,000 clones, approximately 90% seen once. Findings of the study overall: Increases in Spike-specific TCR breadth and depth were seen after two AZD1222 doses.

The chain recombines TRBV10-2 with TRBJ1-1; perhaps TRBD1 as D (5 bases). Sequenced material: peripheral blood, taken on day 0 of AZD1222 vaccination. This sequence originates from an adult in good health. As DNA, the CDR3 is TGCGCCAGCAGCTCCACGGGGGTGAACACTGAAGCTTTCTTT. Translated: CASSSTGVNTEAFF.